Below are 8 T cell receptor beta chains sequenced from a single sample in a study. Via MiXCR, TCRdb re-called the RT-PCR reads, giving one row per CDR3 protein. Among hundreds of thousands of distinct CDR3 sequences listed, approximately 15% were seen once. The sample consisted of memory CD4+ T cells from blood. All receptors come from a female donor in good health, serving as a healthy control.

This clonotype showed up many times. The CDR3 nucleotides are TGTGCCAGCAGTTTAGCAGGCCCTGGAAACACCATATATTTT. Amino acids: CASSLAGPGNTIYF. The V call is TRBV12-3 or TRBV12-4, the J call TRBJ1-3; no firm D call. V lost 0 bases and J 2 bases, leaving 5 bases between the germline ends. This CDR3 is built from 14 residues.

To note about this clonotype: One end of the junction fails to match germline, which may point to a read error. The chain couples TRBV15 to TRBJ1-5, with 10 bases that match TRBD1. The CDR3 is 21 residues long. The germline V gene encodes CDR1 LNHNV and CDR2 YYDKDF (reference sequence). The CDR3 loop is CATSRDDTRDRGSKSNQPKHF. The CDR3 region has the DNA TGTGCCACCAGCAGAGATGATACCCGGGACAGGGGATCGAAGAGCAATCAGCCCAAGCATTTT. Using reference TRBV15 and TRBJ1-5 for the parts outside the CDR3, the full variable domain is DAMVIQNPRYQVTQFGKPVTLSCSQTLNHNVMYWYQQKSSQAPKLLFHYYDKDFNNEADTPDNFQSRRPNTSFCFLDIRSPGLGDTAMYLCATSRDDTRDRGSKSNQPKHFGDGTRLSIL.

V gene TRBV20-1 combines with J gene TRBJ2-2, with 10 positions matching TRBD1. The CDR3 loop spans 16 amino acids. V dropped 5 bases and J dropped 3; count of bases not matched to a gene: 9. Germline CDR1 and CDR2: DFQATT and SNEGSKA (reference sequence). Here the CDR3 reads CSARHTGTGDTGELFF. The DNA of the CDR3 is TGCAGTGCTCGACATACCGGGACAGGGGACACCGGGGAGCTGTTTTTT.

In this sample, this clonotype turned up many times. The gene calls are TRBV4-2 and TRBJ2-7; TRBD1 might be the D (7 bases). The germline gives CDR1 LGHNA, CDR2 YNFKEQ. V lost 3 bases and J 1 base, leaving 13 bases between the germline ends. The CDR3 consists of 15 residues. CDR3 sequence reads: CASSQDRRGSYEQYF. CDR3 nucleotide sequence: TGTGCCAGCAGCCAGGACAGGCGGGGATCCTACGAGCAGTACTTC.

The chain links TRBV7-2 to TRBJ1-2, with TRBD1 matching 7 bases. Germline CDR1 SGHTA, CDR2 FQGNSA. Germline trimming cut 1 base from V and 8 bases from J; bases unmatched to any gene: 10. The CDR3 runs 15 residues. The CDR3 region has the DNA TGTGCCAGCAGCTTAGAGACAGGGAGGGCGCGAGGCTACACCTTC. This translates into CASSLETGRARGYTF.

In the case of this clonotype: A much more abundant neighbour one base away suggests this may be a read error. The chain joins TRBV7-3 to TRBJ2-2; D may match TRBD1 or TRBD2 (8 bases each). Germline assignment: CDR1 SGHTA and CDR2 FQGTGA. The CDR3 sequence is 15 residues long. The CDR3 sequence: CASSLRQGHSGELCF. CDR3 nucleotides: TGTGCCAGCAGCTTGCGACAGGGGCATAGCGGGGAGCTGTGTTTT. Full variable domain (remainder filled in from reference TRBV7-3 and TRBJ2-2): GAGVSQTPSNKVTEKGKYVELRCDPISGHTALYWYRQSLGQGPEFLIYFQGTGAADDSGLPNDRFFAVRPEGSVSTLKIQRTERGDSAVYLCASSLRQGHSGELCFGEGSRLTVL.

This clonotype was detected ten times or more. The rearrangement links TRBV5-1 to TRBJ2-7, with 7 positions matching TRBD1. This CDR3 is built from 15 residues. CDR1 is SGHRS and CDR2 is YFSETQ in the germline V gene. The trim removed 2 bases at V and 3 bases at J, leaving 8 bases unmatched. The CDR3 DNA is TGCGCCAGCAGCTTCATCCGGGACAGCAGCTACGAGCAGTACTTC. Its protein product is CASSFIRDSSYEQYF.

This clonotype showed up just a few times. The rearrangement joins TRBV6-5 to TRBJ2-7, with D tentatively TRBD2 (6 bases). There are 14 residues in the CDR3. Germline CDR1 reads MNHEY; CDR2 reads SVGAGI. Trimming shortened V by 8 bases and J by 5 bases, and 19 bases separated the two germline ends. The CDR3 protein is CASRTPGGRHEQYF. The CDR3 DNA sequence: TGTGCCAGCCGCACTCCCGGAGGGCGGCACGAGCAGTACTTC.